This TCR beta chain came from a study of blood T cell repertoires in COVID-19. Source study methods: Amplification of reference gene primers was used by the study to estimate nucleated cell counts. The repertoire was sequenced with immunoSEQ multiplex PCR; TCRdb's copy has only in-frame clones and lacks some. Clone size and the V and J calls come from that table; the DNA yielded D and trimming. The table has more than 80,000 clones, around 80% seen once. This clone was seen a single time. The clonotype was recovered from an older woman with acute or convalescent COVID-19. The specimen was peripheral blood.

DNA for the CDR3: TGTGCCAGCAGGGACCGACAGGGAGATTCACCCCTCCACTTT. Its protein is CASRDRQGDSPLHF. The chain has TRBV2 and TRBJ1-6, with 7 nucleotides matching TRBD1. Germline CDR1 is SNHLY and CDR2 is FYNNEI. With 6 bases clipped from V and 8 bases from J, the junction kept 7 bases outside the gene matches. This CDR3 spans 14 amino acids.